One sample yielded the 23 T cell receptor beta chains listed below, sequenced in a study of blood T cell repertoires in COVID-19 (dated by TCRdb to 2018 to 2021). Libraries were constructed by the immunoSEQ multiplex PCR assay. The table was pulled from immuneACCESS by TCRdb, which kept in-frame rearrangements only. Such tables lose some clones; where checked, under half of the loss comes from unresolved V genes, and the rest has no known cause. A total of more than 300,000 clones appear in this sample, around nine tenths of them only once. 1.2% of the sample comes from the top ten. The sequencing sample was made of PBMCs or T cells enriched from blood (not recorded which). Receptors were obtained from a woman under 30 who had recovered from COVID-19.

This rearrangement joins TRBV9 to TRBJ1-1; no clear D gene. This CDR3 contains 14 residues. The germline V gene has CDR1 SGDLS and CDR2 YYNGEE. With 0 bases removed from V and 1 base from J, the gap between germline ends came to 7 bases. The CDR3 nucleotides read TGTGCCAGCAGCGTAGTCAGGCAGAACACTGAAGCTTTCTTT. Its translation: CASSVVRQNTEAFF.

This chain uses TRBV5-4 with TRBJ1-6; 8 positions agree with TRBD1. The trim removed 3 bases at V and 5 bases at J, leaving 1 base unmatched. The CDR3 has 14 amino acids. Germline CDR1 and CDR2: SGHNT and YYREEE (reference sequence). DNA for the CDR3: TGTGCCAGCAGCTCGGACAGGGATAATTCACCCCTCCACTTT. Amino acid sequence: CASSSDRDNSPLHF.

The V and J genes are TRBV4-3 and TRBJ1-1; D is unresolved. CDR3 length: 15 amino acids. Germline V gene sequence: CDR1 LGHNA, CDR2 YSLEER. The V and J ends lost 0 bases and 6 bases respectively, with 14 bases between them. CDR3 amino acids: CASSQDRWVVAEAFF. CDR3 DNA sequence: TGCGCCAGCAGCCAAGACAGGTGGGTAGTCGCTGAAGCTTTCTTT.

J is TRBJ2-1 and V is TRBV29-1; the D is unclear. Germline CDR1 and CDR2: SQVTM and ANQGSEA. The CDR3 length is 13 residues. Between the trimmed V and J ends, which lost 3 bases and 0 bases, there was a span of 6 bases. The CDR3 reads CSVDFYSYNEQFF. The CDR3 nucleotides read TGCAGCGTTGATTTTTACTCCTACAATGAGCAGTTCTTC.

Of note for this clone: Other DNA sequences in the same sample also yield this CDR3. The genes are TRBV28 and TRBJ2-2; D is uncertain. CDR1 is MDHEN, CDR2 SYDVKM, per germline. CDR3 length equals 12 residues. V gave up 6 bases and J gave up 5 bases, with 7 bases separating them. The CDR3 here is CASSLRTGELFF. CDR3 nucleotide sequence: TGTGCCAGCAGCCTGCGTACCGGGGAGCTGTTTTTT.

The chain is built from TRBV30 and TRBJ2-1, with TRBD1 matching 10 bases. Germline V gene data show CDR1 as GTSNPN and CDR2 as SVGIG (reference sequence). This CDR3 has 17 amino acids. Trimming at V came to 0 bases and at J to 6 bases, leaving 11 bases not matched to a gene. The CDR3 nucleotides read TGTGCCTGGAGTGTACCCACGGGACAGGGGTGGGGCAATGAGCAGTTCTTC. It specifies CAWSVPTGQGWGNEQFF.

There are a few counts of this clone. The CDR3 reads CASSARGTGMGYGYTF. DNA for the CDR3: TGTGCCAGCAGCGCCCGAGGGACAGGGATGGGATATGGCTACACCTTC. V is TRBV9 and J is TRBJ1-2; TRBD1 matches 9 bases. The CDR3 is 16 residues long. V lost 3 bases, J lost 5 bases, and 11 bases stayed unmatched. Germline values: CDR1 SGDLS, CDR2 YYNGEE.

The rearrangement joins TRBV6-8 to TRBJ2-1, with 9 bases matching TRBD2. The CDR3 consists of 14 residues. In germline, CDR1 is MNHGY, CDR2 SAAAGT. V was clipped by 7 bases and J by 7 bases; unmatched bases: 8. The CDR3 region is CASIAGEGKNEQFF. The CDR3 DNA reads TGTGCCAGCATAGCGGGGGAAGGGAAAAATGAGCAGTTCTTC.

The chain links TRBV4-2 to TRBJ2-7; the match to TRBD2 covers 7 bases. The CDR3 is 14 amino acids. Per the germline V gene, CDR1 is LGHNA and CDR2 is YNFKEQ. V shed 4 bases, J shed 0 bases, and the junction held 3 bases outside the gene matches. The CDR3 here is CASSPGGSSYEQYF. The CDR3 DNA follows: TGTGCCAGCAGCCCCGGGGGGAGCTCCTACGAGCAGTACTTC.

With respect to this clone: One junction end does not reproduce the germline sequence, and a read error may be involved. The CDR3 sequence is CATQRGNAEAFF. CDR3 DNA: TGTGCCACCCAGCGAGGGAACGCTGAAGCTTTCTTT. V is TRBV24-1 and J is TRBJ1-1; D uncertain. Looked up from germline, CDR1 is KGHDR and CDR2 is SFDVKD. CDR3 length: 12 amino acids.

V is TRBV6-5 and J is TRBJ2-2; D is possibly TRBD1 (6 bases). The CDR3 length is 15 residues. The V and J ends lost 6 bases and 3 bases respectively, with 14 bases between them. CDR1 MNHEY and CDR2 SVGAGI come from the germline V gene. This CDR3 reads CASRRTDRYTGELFF. CDR3 sequence (DNA): TGTGCCAGCAGACGGACGGACAGATACACCGGGGAGCTGTTTTTT.

The rearrangement uses TRBV10-3 and TRBJ2-3; D is unclear. The CDR3 has 13 residues. Germline CDR1 ENHRY, CDR2 SYGVKD. Trimming cost V 6 bases and J 4 bases, with 11 bases left between them. CDR3 amino acids: CAIRPPRADTQYF. The DNA of the CDR3 is TGTGCCATCAGACCTCCCCGGGCAGATACGCAGTATTTT.

J is TRBJ2-7 and V is TRBV30, with a possible D match to TRBD2 (6 bases). The V end was cut by 1 base, the J end by 6 bases, with 19 bases between. Germline CDR1 is GTSNPN and CDR2 is SVGIG (reference sequence). The CDR3 contains 15 residues. The CDR3 reads CAWSGGPRGRSEQYF. Written as DNA, the CDR3 is TGTGCCTGGAGTGGGGGACCCAGAGGGAGGAGCGAGCAGTACTTC.

The chain combines TRBV12-3 or TRBV12-4 with TRBJ2-3; no reliable D call. The CDR3 runs to 13 residues. V was pared by 10 bases and J by 1 base, with 12 bases between. The CDR3 DNA reads TGTGCCACCCATTTGACTGGCACAGATACGCAGTATTTT. Its protein is CATHLTGTDTQYF.

This sequence joins TRBV4-1 and TRBJ1-2; D may be TRBD1 (6 bases). Germline loops: CDR1 MGHRA, CDR2 YSYEKL. V lost 0 bases to trimming and J lost 4 bases, with 12 bases between them. This CDR3 is built from 15 residues. CDR3 amino acids: CASSQDYGRGYGYTF. In DNA, the CDR3 is TGCGCCAGCAGCCAAGATTACGGCAGGGGCTATGGCTACACCTTC.

The genes are TRBV4-1 and TRBJ2-5; 10 positions agree with TRBD1. The germline CDR1 and CDR2 sequences are MGHRA and YSYEKL. The CDR3 runs to 15 residues. The V and J ends lost 4 bases and 1 base, in that order; junction bases with no gene match: 3. Here the CDR3 reads CASSPWTGGQETQYF. As DNA, the CDR3 is TGCGCCAGCAGCCCCTGGACAGGGGGCCAAGAGACCCAGTACTTC.

V usage is TRBV7-6 and J usage is TRBJ2-5; D may be TRBD1 (5 bases). In germline, CDR1 is SGHVS, CDR2 FNYEAQ. CDR3 length: 12 amino acids. The germline V and J ends were trimmed by 5 bases and 9 bases, with 13 bases remaining between them. This CDR3 is CASSVHLGAQYF. For the CDR3, the DNA is TGTGCCAGCAGCGTACATCTAGGGGCCCAGTACTTC.

This clone was seen a single time. The chain uses TRBV6-4 and TRBJ2-7; 10 bases align to TRBD1. CDR1 is MRHNA, CDR2 SNTAGT, per germline. With V trimmed by 6 bases and J by 0 bases, 5 bases remained unmatched. This CDR3 region has 15 residues. Here the CDR3 DNA reads TGTGCCAGCAGGGGGACAGGGGCCAGCTCCTACGAGCAGTACTTC. Translating it yields CASRGTGASSYEQYF.

V gene TRBV25-1 combines with J gene TRBJ2-7, with a weak D call TRBD1 (5 bases). This CDR3 contains 13 residues. V lost 6 bases, J lost 6 bases, and 15 bases lay in between. Germline CDR1 is MGHDK and CDR2 is SYGVNS. The CDR3 DNA sequence: TGTGCCAGCAGGAATGGGGCTGGATCCGAGCAGTACTTC. It codes for CASRNGAGSEQYF.

This chain connects TRBV5-1 to TRBJ1-5, with 12 bases that match TRBD1. CDR3 size: 16 residues. The junction had 3 bases not matched to a gene; V was cut back by 0 bases and J by 5 bases. Looked up from germline, CDR1 is SGHRS and CDR2 is YFSETQ. CDR3 in amino acids: CASSLGDRGPDQPQHF. Here the CDR3 DNA reads TGCGCCAGCAGCTTGGGGGACAGGGGGCCGGATCAGCCCCAGCATTTT. The full variable domain, with the rest looked up from reference TRBV5-1 and TRBJ1-5, is KAGVTQTPRYLIKTRGQQVTLSCSPISGHRSVSWYQQTPGQGLQFLFEYFSETQRNKGNFPGRFSGRQFSNSRSEMNVSTLELGDSALYLCASSLGDRGPDQPQHFGDGTRLSIL.

J is TRBJ1-2 and V is TRBV7-2; D gene uncertain. Trimming cost V 2 bases and J 0 bases, with 10 bases left between them. The germline CDR1 and CDR2 sequences are SGHTA and FQGNSA. The CDR3 spans 15 residues. The CDR3 DNA reads TGTGCCAGCAGCTTACTAGCGGCAGCTAACTATGGCTACACCTTC. It yields the protein CASSLLAAANYGYTF.

The gene calls are TRBV27 and TRBJ2-7; 7 bases line up with TRBD1. CDR3 length: 14 amino acids. The J segment lost 6 bases and the V segment lost 0 bases, leaving 5 bases of the junction unmatched. Germline CDR1 MNHEY, CDR2 SMNVEV (reference sequence). The CDR3 spells CASSLSAGGREQYF. The CDR3 DNA is TGTGCCAGCAGTTTATCGGCAGGGGGTCGCGAGCAGTACTTC.

The V and J genes are TRBV7-9 and TRBJ2-3; D is uncertain. Germline assignment: CDR1 SEHNR and CDR2 FQNEAQ (reference sequence). V was clipped by 3 bases and J by 0 bases, with 10 bases between them. The CDR3 extends over 15 amino acids. This CDR3 reads CASSFPDISTDTQYF. The CDR3, as DNA: TGTGCCAGCAGCTTTCCCGACATTAGCACAGATACGCAGTATTTT.